This T cell receptor beta chain appears in the sequencing data of a study of blood T cell repertoires in COVID-19. Study context: COVID-19 samples from acute and convalescent phases originated in the United States, Italy and Spain. Nucleic acid was either cDNA or gDNA, and it came from T cells, B-cell-depleted T cells, or PBMCs.

Germline V gene sequence: CDR1 SGHTS, CDR2 YDEGEE. This CDR3 comprises 13 residues. Trimming pared 4 bases from V and 6 bases from J, leaving 11 bases between. Residents of approximately 25 US areas, aged 18 to 89 years, made up the participants. Authors' methods: Amplified reference gene primers provided the basis for estimating nucleated cell counts. Generated by immunoSEQ multiplex PCR, the TCRdb table keeps only in-frame clones and is missing some. V and J calls plus clone size are reproduced from that table; the DNA served to infer D and trimming. The sample has approximately 150,000 clones; approximately 84% are singletons.

The sequenced sample was PBMCs or T cells enriched from blood (not recorded which). The chain carries TRBV5-8 and TRBJ2-1, with D possibly matching TRBD2 (6 bases). This TCR was recovered from a woman between 35 and 50 years old with acute COVID-19. This chain's CDR3 is CASSAGPFNEQFF. Written as DNA, the CDR3 is TGTGCCAGCAGCGCGGGGCCTTTCAATGAGCAGTTCTTC. The full variable domain, its missing parts supplied by reference TRBV5-8 and TRBJ2-1, is EAGVTQSPTHLIKTRGQQATLRCSPISGHTSVYWYQQALGLGLQFLLWYDEGEERNRGNFPPRFSGRQFPNYSSELNVNALELEDSALYLCASSAGPFNEQFFGPGTRLTVL.